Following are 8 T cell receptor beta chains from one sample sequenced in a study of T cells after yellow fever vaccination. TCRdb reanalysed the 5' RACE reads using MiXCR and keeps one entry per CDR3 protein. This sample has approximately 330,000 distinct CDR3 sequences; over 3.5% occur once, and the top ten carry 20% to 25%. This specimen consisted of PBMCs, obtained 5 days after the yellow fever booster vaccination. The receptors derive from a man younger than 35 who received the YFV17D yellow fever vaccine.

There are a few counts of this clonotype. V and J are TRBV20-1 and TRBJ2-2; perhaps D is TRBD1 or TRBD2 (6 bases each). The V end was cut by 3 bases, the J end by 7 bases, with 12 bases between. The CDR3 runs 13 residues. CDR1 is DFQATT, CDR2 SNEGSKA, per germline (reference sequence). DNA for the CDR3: TGCAGTGCTAGGGGGGGCGCCGACGGGGAGCTGTTTTTT. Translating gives CSARGGADGELFF.

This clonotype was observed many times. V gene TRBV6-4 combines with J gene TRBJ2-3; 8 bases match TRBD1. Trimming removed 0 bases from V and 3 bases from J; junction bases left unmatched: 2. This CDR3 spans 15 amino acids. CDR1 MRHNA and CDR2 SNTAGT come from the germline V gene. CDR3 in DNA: TGTGCCAGCAGTGACTCTCAGGGGGCAACAGATACGCAGTATTTT. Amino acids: CASSDSQGATDTQYF.

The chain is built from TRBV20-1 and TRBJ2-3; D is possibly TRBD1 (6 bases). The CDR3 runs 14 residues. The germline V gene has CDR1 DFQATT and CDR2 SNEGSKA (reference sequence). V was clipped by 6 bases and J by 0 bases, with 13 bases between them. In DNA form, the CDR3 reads TGCAGTGCCGTACAGGGTCCGAGCACAGATACGCAGTATTTT. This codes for CSAVQGPSTDTQYF.

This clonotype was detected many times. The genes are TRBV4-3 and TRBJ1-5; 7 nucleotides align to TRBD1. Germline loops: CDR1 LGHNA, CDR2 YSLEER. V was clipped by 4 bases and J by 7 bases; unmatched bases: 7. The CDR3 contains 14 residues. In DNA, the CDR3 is TGCGCCAGCAGCCTGAGGAGGGGGCAACAGCCCCAGCATTTT. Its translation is CASSLRRGQQPQHF.

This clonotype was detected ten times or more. DNA of the CDR3: TGTGCCAGTAGTCCTACCGGAGGGGGCACTGAAGCTTTCTTT. Its translation: CASSPTGGGTEAFF. The rearrangement joins TRBV19 to TRBJ1-1, with D possibly matching TRBD1 (6 bases). Germline values: CDR1 LNHDA, CDR2 SQIVND (reference sequence). The CDR3 extends over 14 amino acids. V gave up 5 bases and J gave up 4 bases, with 14 bases separating them.

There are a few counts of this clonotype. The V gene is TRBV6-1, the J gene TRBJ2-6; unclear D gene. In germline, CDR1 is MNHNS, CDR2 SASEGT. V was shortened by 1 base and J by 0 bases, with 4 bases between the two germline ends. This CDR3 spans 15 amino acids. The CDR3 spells CASSEGSSGANVLTF. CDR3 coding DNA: TGTGCCAGCAGTGAAGGAAGCTCTGGGGCCAACGTCCTGACTTTC.

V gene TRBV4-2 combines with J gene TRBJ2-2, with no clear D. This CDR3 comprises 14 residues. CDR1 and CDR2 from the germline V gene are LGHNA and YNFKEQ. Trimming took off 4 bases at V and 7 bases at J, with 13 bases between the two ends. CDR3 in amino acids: CASSPPVPVGELFF. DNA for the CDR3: TGTGCCAGCAGCCCCCCCGTTCCTGTCGGGGAGCTGTTTTTT.

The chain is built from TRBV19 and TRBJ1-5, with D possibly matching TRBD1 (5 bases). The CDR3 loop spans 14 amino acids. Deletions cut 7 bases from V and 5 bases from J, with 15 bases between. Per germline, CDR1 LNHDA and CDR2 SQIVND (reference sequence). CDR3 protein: CASNIPGMYQPQHF. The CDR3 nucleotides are TGTGCCAGTAATATCCCAGGGATGTATCAGCCCCAGCATTTT.